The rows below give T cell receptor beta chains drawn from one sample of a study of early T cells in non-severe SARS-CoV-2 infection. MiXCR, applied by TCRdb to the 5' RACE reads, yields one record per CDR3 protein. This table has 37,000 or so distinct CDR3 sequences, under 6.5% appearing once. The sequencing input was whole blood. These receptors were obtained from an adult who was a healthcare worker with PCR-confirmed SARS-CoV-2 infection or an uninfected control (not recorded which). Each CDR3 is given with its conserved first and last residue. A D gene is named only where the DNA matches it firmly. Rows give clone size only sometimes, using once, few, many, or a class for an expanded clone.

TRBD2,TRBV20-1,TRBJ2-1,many,CAWLAGGLSYNEQFF,TGTGCTTGGCTAGCGGGAGGTTTATCCTACAATGAGCAGTTCTTC
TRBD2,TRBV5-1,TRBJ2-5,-,CASSLGRAGGGGETQYF,TGCGCCAGCAGCTTGGGTCGCGCGGGAGGAGGCGGGGAGACCCAGTACTTC
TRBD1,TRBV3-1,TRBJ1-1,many,CASSPNRGTLEAFF,TGTGCCAGCAGCCCGAACAGGGGTACCCTTGAAGCTTTCTTT
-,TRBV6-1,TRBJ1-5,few,CASSVEENQPQHF,TGTGCCAGCAGTGTAGAAGAGAATCAGCCCCAGCATTTT
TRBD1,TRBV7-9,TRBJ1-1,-,CASSAPGQSNTEAFF,TGTGCCAGCAGCGCGCCGGGACAGAGTAACACTGAAGCTTTCTTT
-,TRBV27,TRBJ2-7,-,CASSLGGYYEQYF,TGTGCCAGCAGTTTAGGGGGGTACTACGAGCAGTACTTC
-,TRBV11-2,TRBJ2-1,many,CASSLLAGGADNEQFF,TGTGCCAGCAGCTTATTAGCAGGGGGGGCCGACAATGAGCAGTTCTTC
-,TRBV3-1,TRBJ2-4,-,CASGAGPKESQYF,TGTGCCTCCGGGGCAGGACCTAAAGAGAGTCAGTACTTC
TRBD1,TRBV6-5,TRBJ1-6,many,CASSTGQGARPLHF,TGTGCCAGCAGTACAGGACAGGGGGCAAGGCCCCTCCACTTT
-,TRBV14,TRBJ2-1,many,CASSQTKTPGQGRNEQFF,TGTGCCAGCAGCCAGACGAAGACACCGGGTCAAGGTAGGAATGAGCAGTTCTTC
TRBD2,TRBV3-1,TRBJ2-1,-,CASRTLAGGSNEQFF,TGTGCCAGCAGGACCCTAGCGGGGGGGTCCAATGAGCAGTTCTTC
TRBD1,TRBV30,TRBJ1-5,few,CAWGSRGHGQPQHF,TGTGCCTGGGGGAGTAGGGGGCACGGTCAGCCCCAGCATTTT
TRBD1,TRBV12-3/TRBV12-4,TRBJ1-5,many,CASRWDRGRNQPQHF,TGTGCCAGCAGGTGGGACAGGGGGCGCAATCAGCCCCAGCATTTT
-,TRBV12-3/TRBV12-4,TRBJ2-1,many,CASRPGISSYNEQFF,TGTGCCAGCAGGCCAGGAATTAGCTCCTACAATGAGCAGTTCTTC
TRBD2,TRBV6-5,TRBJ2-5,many,CASGRKNQLAVQETQYF,TGTGCCAGCGGGAGAAAGAACCAACTAGCGGTCCAAGAGACCCAGTACTTC
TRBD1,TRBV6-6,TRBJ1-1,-,CASSYPRQGARDTEAFF,TGTGCCAGCAGTTACCCCAGACAGGGGGCTAGGGACACTGAAGCTTTCTTT
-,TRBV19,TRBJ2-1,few,CASSRQTSYNEQFF,TGTGCCAGTAGTAGGCAGACTTCCTACAATGAGCAGTTCTTC
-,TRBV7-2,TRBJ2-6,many,CASSFRQGDSGANVLTF,TGTGCCAGCAGCTTCAGGCAAGGGGACTCTGGGGCCAACGTCCTGACTTTC
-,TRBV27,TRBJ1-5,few,CASSRQGGNQPQHF,TGTGCCAGCAGTCGGCAGGGCGGCAATCAGCCCCAGCATTTT